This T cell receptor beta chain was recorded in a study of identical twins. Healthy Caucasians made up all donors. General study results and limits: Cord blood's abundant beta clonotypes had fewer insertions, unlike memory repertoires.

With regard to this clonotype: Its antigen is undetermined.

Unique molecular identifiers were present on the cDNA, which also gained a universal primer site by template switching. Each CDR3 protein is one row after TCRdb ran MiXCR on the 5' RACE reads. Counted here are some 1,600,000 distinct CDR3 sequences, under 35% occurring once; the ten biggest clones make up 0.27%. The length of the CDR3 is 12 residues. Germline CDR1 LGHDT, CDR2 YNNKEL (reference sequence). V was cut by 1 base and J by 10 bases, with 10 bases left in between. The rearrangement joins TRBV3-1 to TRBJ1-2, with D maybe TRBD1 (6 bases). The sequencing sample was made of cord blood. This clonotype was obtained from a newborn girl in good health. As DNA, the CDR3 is TGTGCCAGCAGCCAAGTACAGGGTGACTACACCTTC. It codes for CASSQVQGDYTF.